The present T cell receptor (beta chain) was sequenced within a study of T cell repertoires in cytomegalovirus infection. Study details: Evidence of both CMV infection and a matching HLA type came from public TCR beta signatures. The study, taken as a whole, reports: CMV carriers having the relevant HLA were flagged by cumulative public TCR beta family frequency. HLA-C-restricted CMV-specific TCR beta clonotypes prevailed in the ex vivo response.

This clonotype was seen a few times. Antigen specificity is unknown. One entry per CDR3 protein, called by TCRdb with MiXCR from the reads. Of fewer than 550,000 distinct CDR3 sequences listed, over 9% are singletons. Germline V CDR1 and CDR2: MNHEY, SMNVEV (reference sequence). V was pared by 5 bases and J by 6 bases, with 11 bases between. The CDR3 has 12 amino acids. This chain joins TRBV27 and TRBJ2-7; D is uncertain. The sequencing sample was made of PBMCs. This receptor was identified in a human donor in good health (CMV status not recorded). Some clones in this sample may be carry-over from other donors' samples. CDR3 in amino acids: CASSPNLAEQYF. Written as DNA, the CDR3 is TGTGCCAGCAGTCCCAATCTCGCCGAGCAGTACTTC.